This record covers a single TCR beta chain. Antigen unknown. V lost 4 bases and J lost 2, with 6 bases in between. The CDR3 runs to 13 residues. Germline V gene data show CDR1 as DFQATT and CDR2 as SNEGSKA (reference sequence). This sample was included in a study of blood T cells in healthy people across ages. On the study more broadly: Every two T cells gave about one barcoded beta molecule via template switching. Overall study findings and caveats: Both naive CD4+ cell counts and diversity were greater in long-lived donors than in aged donors.

Primers used in a second PCR of roughly 6 to 12 cycles were a sample-barcoded 5' primer and a J-beta primer mix. A template-switch adaptor with 12 random nucleotides tagged each cDNA molecule. From each sample, at least 3 million paired-end reads containing CDR3 were obtained. TCRdb redid the calling of the 5' RACE reads with MiXCR, one entry per CDR3 protein. The table has over 1.5 million distinct CDR3 sequences, 49% seen once. This receptor was obtained from a woman aged 40-49 years in good health. The J gene is TRBJ2-6, the V gene TRBV20-1, with unresolved D. Material for sequencing was blood. The CDR3 sequence is CSATSPGANVLTF. Here the CDR3 DNA reads TGCAGTGCTACCAGTCCTGGGGCCAACGTCCTGACTTTC.